Listed below are T cell receptor beta chains from one sample, sequenced in a study of CD8 T cells in ankylosing spondylitis. MiXCR, applied by TCRdb to the 5' RACE reads, yields one record per CDR3 protein. Of 200,000 to 300,000 distinct CDR3 sequences listed, around 25% were seen once; the top ten hold roughly 0.6%. The sequenced sample was blood, either unsorted or a sorted T cell fraction (not recorded which). The receptors shown here come from a male donor with ankylosing spondylitis or in good health (not recorded which). Both conserved end residues are part of each CDR3. A D gene is named only where the DNA matches it firmly. The size entry is marked missing in some rows and otherwise reads once, few, many or a size class.

J gene: TRBJ2-3
D gene: NA
V gene: TRBV29-1
clone size: many
CDR3 DNA: TGCAGCGTTGAAATTGGCGGCAGGGGCACAGATACGCAGTATTTT
CDR3 protein: CSVEIGGRGTDTQYF

J gene: TRBJ2-1
D gene: NA
V gene: TRBV5-1
clone size: few
CDR3 DNA: TGCGCCAGCAGCTTGGCCGCGGGGGCGGGTGAGCAGTTCTTC
CDR3 protein: CASSLAAGAGEQFF

J gene: TRBJ2-7
D gene: NA
V gene: TRBV20-1
clone size: many
CDR3 DNA: TGCAGTGCTAGACAGAAGATGACCTACGAGCAGTACTTC
CDR3 protein: CSARQKMTYEQYF

J gene: TRBJ2-1
D gene: NA
V gene: TRBV28
clone size: few
CDR3 DNA: TGTGCCAGCAGAGAGACAGTGATCAATGAGCAGTTCTTC
CDR3 protein: CASRETVINEQFF

J gene: TRBJ1-1
D gene: NA
V gene: TRBV29-1
clone size: NA
CDR3 DNA: TGCAGCGTCCGGTGGGGGGAATGGGCTGAAGCTTTCTTT
CDR3 protein: CSVRWGEWAEAFF

J gene: TRBJ2-5
D gene: NA
V gene: TRBV4-2
clone size: many
CDR3 DNA: TGTGCCAGCAGCCTGTCGGGGGAGCAAGAGACCCAGTACTTC
CDR3 protein: CASSLSGEQETQYF

J gene: TRBJ1-2
D gene: NA
V gene: TRBV12-3/TRBV12-4
clone size: few
CDR3 DNA: TGTGCCAGCAGTCGGAGCTATGGCTACACCTTC
CDR3 protein: CASSRSYGYTF

J gene: TRBJ2-1
D gene: TRBD2
V gene: TRBV20-1
clone size: many
CDR3 DNA: TGCAGTGCTCCAGAGCTAGCGGGGGGTTACAATGAGCAGTTCTTC
CDR3 protein: CSAPELAGGYNEQFF

J gene: TRBJ2-7
D gene: TRBD1
V gene: TRBV20-1
clone size: NA
CDR3 DNA: TGCAGTGCTAGCCGTTCAGGGGGCGGCGAGCAGTACTTC
CDR3 protein: CSASRSGGGEQYF

J gene: TRBJ2-3
D gene: TRBD1
V gene: TRBV6-1
clone size: NA
CDR3 DNA: TGTGCCAGTAACAGGGGGCTATCGACAGATACGCAGTATTTT
CDR3 protein: CASNRGLSTDTQYF

J gene: TRBJ1-1
D gene: NA
V gene: TRBV29-1
clone size: many
CDR3 DNA: TGCAGCGTTGAGTGGGGTGAAGCTTTCTTT
CDR3 protein: CSVEWGEAFF

J gene: TRBJ1-2
D gene: NA
V gene: TRBV7-2
clone size: NA
CDR3 DNA: TGTGCCAGCAGCTTAGCTGGGGCAGGGATTAACTATGGCTACACCTTC
CDR3 protein: CASSLAGAGINYGYTF

J gene: TRBJ2-7
D gene: TRBD2
V gene: TRBV6-1
clone size: NA
CDR3 DNA: TGTGCCAGCAGGTCAACGGGACTAGCGGCCCCCTACGAGCAGTACTTC
CDR3 protein: CASRSTGLAAPYEQYF

J gene: TRBJ1-3
D gene: NA
V gene: TRBV29-1
clone size: few
CDR3 DNA: TGCAGCGCCGGGGGGGGGATCTCTGGAAACACCATATATTTT
CDR3 protein: CSAGGGISGNTIYF

J gene: TRBJ2-5
D gene: TRBD2
V gene: TRBV5-5
clone size: NA
CDR3 DNA: TGTGCCAGCAGCATCTCCGGGACTAGCGCAGAGACCCAGTACTTC
CDR3 protein: CASSISGTSAETQYF

J gene: TRBJ2-2
D gene: TRBD1
V gene: TRBV27
clone size: few
CDR3 DNA: TGTGCCAGTAAAGGGCTCTATACGACAGGGGGCGTCCACGGGGAGCTGTTTTTT
CDR3 protein: CASKGLYTTGGVHGELFF

J gene: TRBJ2-1
D gene: TRBD2
V gene: TRBV10-2
clone size: many
CDR3 DNA: TGCGCCAGCAGATTAGCGGGGGGGCCCAGTGAGCAGTTCTTC
CDR3 protein: CASRLAGGPSEQFF

J gene: TRBJ2-1
D gene: TRBD1
V gene: TRBV2
clone size: NA
CDR3 DNA: TGTGCCAGCAGGGAAGGGACAGCTTACAATGAGCAGTTCTTC
CDR3 protein: CASREGTAYNEQFF

J gene: TRBJ2-3
D gene: NA
V gene: TRBV5-1
clone size: many
CDR3 DNA: TGCGCCAGCAGCTTGAGGCAGGCTAGCACAGATACGCAGTATTTT
CDR3 protein: CASSLRQASTDTQYF

J gene: TRBJ2-3
D gene: TRBD1
V gene: TRBV9
clone size: many
CDR3 DNA: TGTGCCAGCAGCTTCGGACAGGGGCCGGGAGATACGCAGTATTTT
CDR3 protein: CASSFGQGPGDTQYF

J gene: TRBJ2-5
D gene: NA
V gene: TRBV3-1
clone size: many
CDR3 DNA: TGTGCCAGCAGCCAGGCCGGGGAGACCCAGTACTTC
CDR3 protein: CASSQAGETQYF

J gene: TRBJ1-2
D gene: NA
V gene: TRBV20-1
clone size: many
CDR3 DNA: TGCAGTGCTACCCGGGGGGCCCCACTTGATGGCTACACCTTC
CDR3 protein: CSATRGAPLDGYTF

J gene: TRBJ2-4
D gene: NA
V gene: TRBV20-1
clone size: many
CDR3 DNA: TGCAGTGCGACAGGGGAGGGCAAAAACATTCAGTACTTC
CDR3 protein: CSATGEGKNIQYF

J gene: TRBJ2-3
D gene: NA
V gene: TRBV15
clone size: NA
CDR3 DNA: TGTGCCACCAGCAAAGTTTCAGGGGTTCGGGCAGATACGCAGTATTTT
CDR3 protein: CATSKVSGVRADTQYF

J gene: TRBJ1-5
D gene: TRBD1
V gene: TRBV12-3/TRBV12-4
clone size: NA
CDR3 DNA: TGTGCCAGCAGTTTCGGACAGGGCGGTCAGCCCCAGCATTTT
CDR3 protein: CASSFGQGGQPQHF

J gene: TRBJ2-1
D gene: TRBD2
V gene: TRBV24-1
clone size: many
CDR3 DNA: TGTGCCACCAGTGGACCTAGCGGGGCCCAGGGGCAGTTCTTC
CDR3 protein: CATSGPSGAQGQFF

J gene: TRBJ2-3
D gene: TRBD2
V gene: TRBV18
clone size: few
CDR3 DNA: TGTGCCAGCTCACCACTGTACGCCGAGCGGGGGCATGCAGATACGCAGTATTTT
CDR3 protein: CASSPLYAERGHADTQYF

J gene: TRBJ2-5
D gene: TRBD1
V gene: TRBV29-1
clone size: many
CDR3 DNA: TGCAGCGGAAACAGGGGGCTAAGAGAGACCCAGTACTTC
CDR3 protein: CSGNRGLRETQYF

J gene: TRBJ2-5
D gene: NA
V gene: TRBV29-1
clone size: many
CDR3 DNA: TGCAGCATAGGGCCCGGCGGAGAGACCCAGTACTTC
CDR3 protein: CSIGPGGETQYF

J gene: TRBJ1-2
D gene: TRBD1
V gene: TRBV25-1
clone size: many
CDR3 DNA: TGTGCCAGCAGTGAAGCAGGGGGCTATGGCTACACCTTC
CDR3 protein: CASSEAGGYGYTF

J gene: TRBJ2-1
D gene: NA
V gene: TRBV20-1
clone size: few
CDR3 DNA: TGCAGTGCGAACCGGGACTCGGCGGGTGAGCAGTTCTTC
CDR3 protein: CSANRDSAGEQFF

J gene: TRBJ1-1
D gene: NA
V gene: TRBV4-2
clone size: NA
CDR3 DNA: TGTGCCAGCAGCCAAGATCTAAGCCCGAGGGCTGAAGCTTTCTTT
CDR3 protein: CASSQDLSPRAEAFF

J gene: TRBJ2-7
D gene: NA
V gene: TRBV12-3/TRBV12-4
clone size: many
CDR3 DNA: TGTGCCAGCAACTCGGCAGGGTCGTACGAGCAGTACTTC
CDR3 protein: CASNSAGSYEQYF

J gene: TRBJ2-7
D gene: NA
V gene: TRBV6-5
clone size: NA
CDR3 DNA: TGTGCCAGCAGTTACTCGCAGGCGGGACAGCACTCCTACGAGCAGTACTTC
CDR3 protein: CASSYSQAGQHSYEQYF

J gene: TRBJ2-7
D gene: NA
V gene: TRBV20-1
clone size: many
CDR3 DNA: TGCAGTGCTAGCACCTCGGGACACGGCCCCAACGAGCAGTACTTC
CDR3 protein: CSASTSGHGPNEQYF

J gene: TRBJ2-2
D gene: NA
V gene: TRBV29-1
clone size: many
CDR3 DNA: TGCAGCGCTGTGGGCAACACCGGGGAGCTGTTTTTT
CDR3 protein: CSAVGNTGELFF

J gene: TRBJ1-5
D gene: NA
V gene: TRBV12-3/TRBV12-4
clone size: many
CDR3 DNA: TGTGCCAGCAGGGCAGGGAGCAATCAGCCCCAGCATTTT
CDR3 protein: CASRAGSNQPQHF

J gene: TRBJ2-3
D gene: NA
V gene: TRBV20-1
clone size: many
CDR3 DNA: TGCAGTGCTAGAGATTATGGGGGGCGGGCAGATACGCAGTATTTT
CDR3 protein: CSARDYGGRADTQYF

J gene: TRBJ2-7
D gene: NA
V gene: TRBV7-2
clone size: NA
CDR3 DNA: TGTGCCAGCAGCTTAGGGGCAGGGTCATTCAACGAGCAGTACTTC
CDR3 protein: CASSLGAGSFNEQYF

J gene: TRBJ2-3
D gene: NA
V gene: TRBV6-5
clone size: many
CDR3 DNA: TGTGCCAGCAGTTACTCGCTGGGGGAGCCCACAGATACGCAGTATTTT
CDR3 protein: CASSYSLGEPTDTQYF

J gene: TRBJ1-1
D gene: NA
V gene: TRBV5-1
clone size: many
CDR3 DNA: TGCGCCAGCAGCTTGGCACAGGAAGCTTTCTTT
CDR3 protein: CASSLAQEAFF

J gene: TRBJ1-2
D gene: TRBD1
V gene: TRBV15
clone size: few
CDR3 DNA: TGTGCCACCAGCGGATGGACAGGGGATGGCTACACCTTC
CDR3 protein: CATSGWTGDGYTF

J gene: TRBJ2-5
D gene: TRBD2
V gene: TRBV20-1
clone size: NA
CDR3 DNA: TGCAGTGCCCCCGTGGCGGGGGGGCTCGGGACCCAGTACTTC
CDR3 protein: CSAPVAGGLGTQYF

J gene: TRBJ2-7
D gene: TRBD1
V gene: TRBV28
clone size: NA
CDR3 DNA: TGTGCCAGCAGTACCTCAGGGGGCCTATTCTACGAGCAGTACTTC
CDR3 protein: CASSTSGGLFYEQYF

J gene: TRBJ2-5
D gene: TRBD1
V gene: TRBV12-3/TRBV12-4
clone size: NA
CDR3 DNA: TGTGCCAGCAGTTGGGGACAGGGTATAGAGACCCAGTACTTC
CDR3 protein: CASSWGQGIETQYF

J gene: TRBJ2-1
D gene: TRBD2
V gene: TRBV20-1
clone size: many
CDR3 DNA: TGCAGTGCGATCGCGACGGGGGGCAATGAGCAGTTCTTC
CDR3 protein: CSAIATGGNEQFF

J gene: TRBJ1-3
D gene: NA
V gene: TRBV12-3/TRBV12-4
clone size: NA
CDR3 DNA: TGTGCCAGCAGTTTTGCGGGCCGGGAGTATTTT
CDR3 protein: CASSFAGREYF

J gene: TRBJ2-7
D gene: TRBD2
V gene: TRBV7-6
clone size: NA
CDR3 DNA: TGTGCCAGCAGCAGCCCAGCGGGGGTCAGCGAGCAGTACTTC
CDR3 protein: CASSSPAGVSEQYF

J gene: TRBJ2-1
D gene: TRBD1
V gene: TRBV20-1
clone size: NA
CDR3 DNA: TGCAGCCACAGGGGGTCTTGGAATGAGCAGTTCTTC
CDR3 protein: CSHRGSWNEQFF

J gene: TRBJ2-2
D gene: TRBD1
V gene: TRBV18
clone size: NA
CDR3 DNA: TGTGCCAGCTCACCGAGAACAGGGGGCGGAAACACCGGGGAGCTGTTTTTT
CDR3 protein: CASSPRTGGGNTGELFF

J gene: TRBJ2-5
D gene: NA
V gene: TRBV14
clone size: NA
CDR3 DNA: TGTGCCAGCAGCCAAGATCAGCTTTATGGGACCCAGTACTTC
CDR3 protein: CASSQDQLYGTQYF

J gene: TRBJ2-3
D gene: TRBD1
V gene: TRBV3-1
clone size: NA
CDR3 DNA: TGTGCCGGGGGACCCTCAGGGGGAGATACGCAGTATTTT
CDR3 protein: CAGGPSGGDTQYF

J gene: TRBJ2-5
D gene: TRBD1
V gene: TRBV10-3
clone size: NA
CDR3 DNA: TGTGCCATCAGTGAGCGAAGACAGGGGTGGGAACAAGAGACCCAGTACTTC
CDR3 protein: CAISERRQGWEQETQYF

J gene: TRBJ1-5
D gene: TRBD1
V gene: TRBV20-1
clone size: many
CDR3 DNA: TGCAGTGCGAGCCCTGGACAGGGGAAAGATCAGCCCCAGCATTTT
CDR3 protein: CSASPGQGKDQPQHF

J gene: TRBJ2-1
D gene: NA
V gene: TRBV20-1
clone size: NA
CDR3 DNA: TGCAGTGCTTCCCCCGAGGAGCAGTTCTTC
CDR3 protein: CSASPEEQFF

J gene: TRBJ2-5
D gene: NA
V gene: TRBV20-1
clone size: NA
CDR3 DNA: TGCAGTGCTAGAAAGCCTGGGCAAGAGACCCAGTACTTC
CDR3 protein: CSARKPGQETQYF